This passage covers 8 T cell receptor beta chains from one sample sequenced in a study of shared clonotypes between healthy human individuals. Data came from immunoSEQ multiplex PCR; TCRdb stores just in-frame clones and leaves some out. The sample holds around 2.1 million clones; around 95% are singletons and the top ten take roughly 0.13%. The sequenced sample was naive CD4+ T cells sorted from blood. Subset noted: CD45RA+ positively selected. Source of these receptors: a man aged 18 to 29 in good health.

The genes are TRBV2 and TRBJ2-1, with D tentatively TRBD1 (5 bases). CDR3 size: 15 residues. V was clipped by 5 bases and J by 0 bases, with 11 bases between them. From germline, CDR1 is SNHLY and CDR2 FYNNEI. This CDR3 is CASSPKGHSYNEQFF. The CDR3 nucleotides read TGTGCCAGCAGTCCGAAGGGGCACTCCTACAATGAGCAGTTCTTC.

This chain connects TRBV19 to TRBJ2-5; no reliable D call. V was pared by 4 bases and J by 5 bases, with 5 bases between. Germline V gives CDR1 LNHDA, CDR2 SQIVND (reference sequence). CDR3 length: 11 residues. The CDR3 DNA is TGTGCCAGTAGTAGCCCGGAGACCCAGTACTTC. As protein: CASSSPETQYF.

This clone was seen once. This CDR3 is also generated by other DNA sequences in the sample. This sequence joins TRBV4-1 and TRBJ1-5; D possibly corresponds to TRBD1 (6 bases). V lost 5 bases, J lost 0 bases, and 8 bases lay in between. CDR1 is MGHRA and CDR2 is YSYEKL in the germline V gene. This CDR3 is 14 amino acids long. The CDR3 loop is CASSTGNSNQPQHF. The CDR3 region has the DNA TGCGCCAGCAGCACAGGGAATAGCAATCAGCCCCAGCATTTT.

The genes are TRBV10-3 and TRBJ2-7, with 7 nucleotides matching TRBD1. The germline V gene encodes CDR1 ENHRY and CDR2 SYGVKD. This CDR3 contains 14 residues. The V segment lost 3 bases and the J segment 3 bases; nucleotides outside the gene matches: 5. CDR3 nucleotides: TGTGCCATCAGTGACGGGACAGAATTCTACGAGCAGTACTTC. It is translated as CAISDGTEFYEQYF.

The DNA for the CDR3 is TGTGCCAGCAGCTTAGGTTCCGGACCCAACACTGAAGCTTTCTTT. It specifies CASSLGSGPNTEAFF. V gene TRBV7-9 combines with J gene TRBJ1-1, with no clear D. Looked up from germline, CDR1 is SEHNR and CDR2 is FQNEAQ (reference sequence). This CDR3 is 15 amino acids long. V was cut by 1 base and J by 2 bases, with 11 bases left in between.

About this clone itself: The identical CDR3 is also encoded by other nucleotide sequences in the sample. The V gene is TRBV6-5, the J gene TRBJ2-7; 7 bases agree with TRBD1. The CDR3 runs to 14 residues. V was clipped by 3 bases and J by 2 bases; unmatched bases: 4. Germline V CDR1 and CDR2: MNHEY, SVGAGI. The CDR3 region is CASSYDRATYEQYF. Here the CDR3 DNA reads TGTGCCAGCAGTTATGACAGGGCTACCTACGAGCAGTACTTC.

V and J are TRBV18 and TRBJ2-1; no clear D gene. The germline gives CDR1 KGHSH, CDR2 LQKENI. This CDR3 has 13 amino acids. V was shortened by 3 bases and J by 7 bases, with 10 bases between the two germline ends. CDR3 region: CASSPNVYNEQFF. For the CDR3, the DNA is TGTGCCAGCTCACCCAACGTCTATAATGAGCAGTTCTTC.

The chain combines TRBV28 with TRBJ2-5; D gene uncertain. Looked up from germline, CDR1 is MDHEN and CDR2 is SYDVKM. V lost 7 bases to trimming and J lost 1 base, with 13 bases between them. This CDR3 region has 14 residues. The CDR3 is CASKRTGPQETQYF. In nucleotides, the CDR3 is TGTGCCAGCAAAAGGACGGGCCCCCAAGAGACCCAGTACTTC.